This entry concerns a single T cell receptor beta chain. The sample originates from a study of blood T cell repertoires in COVID-19. On the study more broadly: Samples taken during acute and convalescent COVID-19 were collected in the United States, Italy and Spain. From T cells, B-cell-depleted T cells, or PBMCs came the material, which was cDNA or gDNA.

In the study's own analysis: Amplification from reference gene primers served as the basis for estimated nucleated cell counts. TCRdb's table, derived via immunoSEQ multiplex PCR, lists solely in-frame clones and lacks some. The V and J calls and clone size are taken from that table; D and trimming were inferred from the DNA. The sample shows some 94,000 clones, around 88% of them seen only once. The V gene's germline CDR1 is KGHDR and CDR2 SFDVKD. This CDR3 spans 15 amino acids. V lost 7 bases to trimming and J lost 0 bases, with 12 bases between them. Enrolled during active infection, Seattle patients were then followed longitudinally.

This rearrangement joins TRBV24-1 to TRBJ2-1; possible D gene TRBD2, 6 bases. Sequencing was done on a sample of peripheral blood. The TCR sequence derives from a woman aged 55 to 70 with COVID-19, enrolled during active disease. This chain's CDR3 is CATRGRLSSYNEQFF. CDR3 nucleotides: TGTGCCACCAGGGGGAGGTTGAGCTCCTACAATGAGCAGTTCTTC.